Below are 5 T cell receptor beta chains sequenced from a single sample in a study of CD8+ T cells in alopecia areata (dated by TCRdb to 2016 to 2019). Cells from mouse cutaneous lymph nodes were pooled, stained for CD4, CD8alpha, NKG2D, NKG2ACE and other markers, and then sorted on a BD Influx. The library was produced with the immunoSEQ multiplex PCR assay. To provide template for TCR sequencing, every sample had RNA extracted and reverse transcribed into cDNA. TCRdb carries this immuneACCESS record with in-frame sequences only. Its versions omit some clonotypes, under half of them owing to an unresolved V gene in the studies checked, with the rest unexplained. The data for this sample show 200,000 to 300,000 clones, each detected more than once. The ten largest clones capture about 1.2% of the sample. The sequencing sample was made of CD4+ T cells sorted from a lymph node. These receptors all come from a C3H/HeJ mouse with alopecia areata. The MHC haplotype that this mouse strain carries is H2-k.

This clone has more than one count but fewer than ten. The germline and genes are mouse ones. With the read ending 4 residues before the CDR3 end, the germline J gene is used to fill in that end. The genes are TRBV5 and TRBJ2-5, with D perhaps TRBD2 (6 bases). Germline loops: CDR1 LGHNA, CDR2 YNLKQL (reference sequence). Trimming removed 4 bases at V and 2 bases at J, with 10 bases between. CDR3 length: 14 amino acids. The CDR3 here is CASSPGGSQDTQYF. The CDR3 bases that were read are TGTGCCAGCAGCCCCGGGGGGAGCCAAGAC.

Concerning this clone: The genes and germline here are from mouse. Read data end 4 residues before the CDR3 end; the end is taken from the germline J gene. Different DNA sequences within this sample yield the same CDR3. The V and J genes are TRBV19 and TRBJ2-7; possible D gene TRBD1, 5 bases. Trimming took off 0 bases at V and 0 bases at J, with 7 bases between the two ends. CDR1 FNHDT and CDR2 SITEND come from the germline V gene (reference sequence). The CDR3 is made up of 14 amino acids. The CDR3 bases that were read are TGTGCCAGCAGTATAGACAGGAGCTCCTAT. It translates to CASSIDRSSY. The entire CDR3 sequence reads CASSIDRSSYEQYF.

This clone was seen a handful of times. Here the gene names and germline are mouse. Coverage ceases 4 residues before the CDR3 finishes, and the germline J gene fills in the end. Other DNA sequences from this sample encode an identical CDR3 as well. The chain carries TRBV5 and TRBJ2-3, with 9 bases aligning to TRBD2. CDR1 and CDR2 from the germline V gene are LGHNA and YNLKQL (reference sequence). Trimming cost V 3 bases and J 0 bases; bases outside gene matches: 1. The CDR3 is 15 amino acids. This chain's CDR3 is CASSQTGGSAETLYF. CDR3 DNA, as far as it was read: TGTGCCAGCAGCCAGACTGGGGGTAGTGCAGAA.

The table lists this clone with a few counts. The germline and genes are mouse ones. Sequencing ends 4 residues short of the CDR3 end; the germline J gene provides the rest. The chain links TRBV13-3 to TRBJ2-1; possibly TRBD2 for D (6 bases). Germline CDR1 reads NNHDY; CDR2 reads SYVADS. Between the trimmed V and J ends, which lost 9 bases and 0 bases, there was a span of 10 bases. This CDR3 is built from 13 residues. The CDR3 spells CATGGLNYAEQFF. The covered CDR3 bases are TGTGCCACGGGGGGTCTTAACTATGCT.

This clone has only a few counts. These gene names are mouse names. The read falls 4 residues short of the CDR3 end, and the missing part is taken from the germline J gene. The J gene is TRBJ2-5, the V gene TRBV1, with 8 bases lining up with TRBD2. The V gene end was trimmed by 4 bases and the J gene end by 2 bases; junction bases not matched to a gene: 2. CDR3 length: 14 residues. CDR1 is NSQYPW, CDR2 LRSPGD, per germline (reference sequence). The CDR3 DNA, read in part, is TGCACCTGCAGTGGTGGGGGGGGCCAAGAC. It yields the protein CTCSGGGGQD. The complete CDR3 sequence is CTCSGGGGQDTQYF.